These 29 T cell receptor beta chains were all obtained from the same sample, sequenced in a study of CD8 T cells in Susac syndrome. Random hexamers were used to reverse transcribe about 0.45 to 1 ug of RNA. MiXCR, applied by TCRdb to the immunoSEQ multiplex PCR reads, yields one record per CDR3 protein. The profile covers 160,000 or so distinct CDR3 sequences, with approximately 95% appearing a single time and 0.16% taken by the ten largest. Material for sequencing was CD8+ T cells from PBMCs. The origin of the receptors is a human donor with multiple sclerosis.

The genes are TRBV14 and TRBJ2-7, with D maybe TRBD2 (6 bases). The V gene lost 3 bases and the J gene lost 2 bases, with 14 bases spanning the gap. The CDR3 is 15 amino acids. CDR1 and CDR2 (germline): SGHDN, FVKESK. CDR3: CASSHEREQAYEQYF. The CDR3 coding sequence is TGTGCCAGCAGCCATGAACGGGAGCAAGCCTACGAGCAGTACTTC.

This clonotype came up once. The chain links TRBV5-6 to TRBJ2-3, with 7 bases that match TRBD1. This CDR3 comprises 12 residues. Germline CDR1 reads SGHDT; CDR2 reads YYEEEE. Trimming took 4 bases from V and 11 from J; bases not matched to a gene: 7. CDR3 sequence reads: CASSDPGQKQYF. The CDR3 DNA follows: TGTGCCAGCAGCGACCCGGGACAGAAGCAGTATTTT.

This clonotype was counted between two and nine times. The genes are TRBV29-1 and TRBJ1-2; D gene ambiguous. The CDR3 extends over 14 amino acids. V lost 6 bases and J lost 3, with 17 bases in between. Looked up from germline, CDR1 is SQVTM and CDR2 is ANQGSEA. For the CDR3, the DNA is TGCAGCGTCCCTTATTTTAGTGGAGACTATGGCTACACCTTC. Residues: CSVPYFSGDYGYTF.

This rearrangement joins TRBV6-5 to TRBJ1-6; TRBD1 might be the D (5 bases). V was trimmed by 3 bases and J by 7 bases, leaving 13 bases between them. The CDR3 covers 15 residues. Germline CDR1 is MNHEY and CDR2 is SVGAGI. CDR3 coding DNA: TGTGCCAGCAGTTATCGGTCGACAGAGAATTCACCCCTCCACTTT. Translation gives CASSYRSTENSPLHF.

This chain uses TRBV29-1 with TRBJ1-2; 7 bases match TRBD1. The trim removed 2 bases at V and 4 bases at J, leaving 1 base unmatched. Germline V CDR1 and CDR2: SQVTM, ANQGSEA. CDR3 length: 12 residues. The CDR3 DNA reads as TGCAGCGTTGAATCAGGGGGCTATGGCTACACCTTC. Its translation: CSVESGGYGYTF.

J is TRBJ2-1 and V is TRBV5-1; D is ambiguous. The CDR3 runs 17 residues. CDR1 and CDR2 from the germline V gene are SGHRS and YFSETQ. V shed 3 bases and J shed 6 bases, with 22 bases lying between them. CDR3 amino acids: CASSSWAGSPSTNEQFF. The DNA for the CDR3 is TGCGCCAGCAGCTCCTGGGCTGGGTCCCCCTCTACCAATGAGCAGTTCTTC.

The genes are TRBV9 and TRBJ2-1; possible D gene TRBD2, 6 bases. Germline values: CDR1 SGDLS, CDR2 YYNGEE. The V end was cut by 0 bases, the J end by 4 bases, with 11 bases between. This CDR3 contains 15 residues. This CDR3 is CASSVEPSAYNEQFF. In DNA form, the CDR3 reads TGTGCCAGCAGCGTAGAGCCTAGCGCTTACAATGAGCAGTTCTTC.

The J gene is TRBJ1-2, the V gene TRBV5-4; 8 nucleotides line up with TRBD1. The CDR3 runs 15 residues. J was trimmed by 2 bases and V by 4 bases; bases with no gene match: 7. The germline V gene encodes CDR1 SGHNT and CDR2 YYREEE (reference sequence). The CDR3 coding sequence is TGTGCCAGCAGCCCCCCGGGACAGGAAAACTATGGCTACACCTTC. It is translated as CASSPPGQENYGYTF.

V is TRBV5-4 and J is TRBJ2-1; perhaps TRBD1 as D (6 bases). The CDR3 covers 17 residues. Germline CDR1 is SGHNT and CDR2 is YYREEE (reference sequence). V lost 0 bases to trimming and J lost 5 bases, with 18 bases between them. This CDR3 reads CASSLVPDSRSNNEQFF. The DNA of the CDR3 is TGTGCCAGCAGCTTGGTTCCGGACAGCCGGTCAAACAATGAGCAGTTCTTC.

The chain has TRBV29-1 and TRBJ2-2; 8 bases align to TRBD1. This CDR3 contains 15 residues. V trimming: 5 bases; J trimming: 5 bases; junction bases outside the gene matches: 10. Germline V gene data show CDR1 as SQVTM and CDR2 as ANQGSEA. As DNA, the CDR3 is TGCAGCGTTTGGAGACAGGGGCTAGGGACCGGGGAGCTGTTTTTT. This gives the protein CSVWRQGLGTGELFF.

This clonotype was seen a single time. The gene calls are TRBV14 and TRBJ2-7; the match to TRBD2 covers 10 bases. CDR1 is SGHDN and CDR2 is FVKESK in the germline V gene. Unmatched junction bases numbered 11, after V lost 4 bases and J lost 2 bases. The CDR3 is made up of 17 amino acids. CDR3 in amino acids: CASSPIRTSGHPYEQYF. The CDR3 DNA follows: TGTGCCAGCAGCCCAATACGGACTAGCGGACATCCCTACGAGCAGTACTTC.

The chain has TRBV9 and TRBJ2-7, with 7 nucleotides matching TRBD2. This CDR3 comprises 15 residues. The germline V gene has CDR1 SGDLS and CDR2 YYNGEE. J gave up 6 bases and V 3 bases, and 12 bases lay outside the gene matches. CDR3 nucleotide sequence: TGTGCCAGCAGCGCCCATCCTGCGGGAGTTAGCGAGCAGTACTTC. This encodes CASSAHPAGVSEQYF.

The chain links TRBV6-5 to TRBJ2-1; no firm D call. Trimming pared 2 bases from V and 6 bases from J, leaving 5 bases between. In germline, CDR1 is MNHEY, CDR2 SVGAGI. The CDR3 spans 12 residues. The CDR3 region is CASSYDLNEQFF. The CDR3 bases are TGTGCCAGCAGTTACGATCTCAATGAGCAGTTCTTC.

J is TRBJ2-1 and V is TRBV2; TRBD1 agrees at 7 bases. This CDR3 spans 14 amino acids. Germline loops: CDR1 SNHLY, CDR2 FYNNEI. V dropped 9 bases and J dropped 1; count of bases not matched to a gene: 6. This chain's CDR3 is CASPGTDSYNEQFF. The CDR3 DNA is TGTGCCAGTCCCGGGACAGATTCCTACAATGAGCAGTTCTTC. Combining the CDR3 with reference TRBV2 and TRBJ2-1 gives the whole variable domain EPEVTQTPSHQVTQMGQEVILRCVPISNHLYFYWYRQILGQKVEFLVSFYNNEISEKSEIFDDQFSVERPDGSNFTLKIRSTKLEDSAMYFCASPGTDSYNEQFFGPGTRLTVL.

In its sample, this clonotype was seen a few times. The chain combines TRBV7-9 with TRBJ2-2; no clear D gene. The length of the CDR3 is 12 residues. The germline V and J ends were trimmed by 0 bases and 6 bases, with 2 bases remaining between them. CDR1 SEHNR and CDR2 FQNEAQ come from the germline V gene (reference sequence). CDR3 nucleotide sequence: TGTGCCAGCAGCTTAGCCCCCGGGGAGCTGTTTTTT. Translating gives CASSLAPGELFF.

The chain couples TRBV30 to TRBJ1-4, with D tentatively TRBD1 (5 bases). V dropped 5 bases and J dropped 8 bases, with 18 bases sitting between them. Per the germline V gene, CDR1 is GTSNPN and CDR2 is SVGIG (reference sequence). The CDR3 runs 14 residues. The CDR3 spells CAWGGLSEVEKLFF. Here the CDR3 DNA reads TGTGCCTGGGGGGGACTTTCGGAGGTCGAAAAACTGTTTTTT.

The chain joins TRBV9 to TRBJ2-6; the D gene could be TRBD1 or TRBD2 (5 bases each). Trimming left V 0 bases short and J 0 bases short, with 7 bases between. Germline V gene sequence: CDR1 SGDLS, CDR2 YYNGEE. The CDR3 contains 16 residues. For the CDR3, the DNA is TGTGCCAGCAGCGTAGGGGGACCCTCTGGGGCCAACGTCCTGACTTTC. This sequence encodes CASSVGGPSGANVLTF.

V gene TRBV11-2 combines with J gene TRBJ1-2, with D uncertain. The CDR3 extends over 14 amino acids. Germline V gene lookup returns CDR1 SGHAT and CDR2 FQNNGV. With 5 bases removed from V and 6 bases from J, the gap between germline ends came to 16 bases. The CDR3 bases are TGTGCCAGCAGCCCCAGCGGCGGGCTCGATGGCTACACCTTC. As protein: CASSPSGGLDGYTF. Combining the CDR3 with reference TRBV11-2 and TRBJ1-2 gives the whole variable domain EAGVAQSPRYKIIEKRQSVAFWCNPISGHATLYWYQQILGQGPKLLIQFQNNGVVDDSQLPKDRFSAERLKGVDSTLKIQPAKLEDSAVYLCASSPSGGLDGYTFGSGTRLTVV.

This chain joins TRBV4-1 and TRBJ2-1; 7 bases fit TRBD2. CDR3 length equals 15 residues. J gave up 5 bases and V 6 bases, and 10 bases lay outside the gene matches. Per the germline V gene, CDR1 is MGHRA and CDR2 is YSYEKL. This chain's CDR3 is CASRGRDYSNNEQFF. CDR3 bases: TGCGCCAGCAGAGGACGGGACTACTCTAACAATGAGCAGTTCTTC.

V is TRBV7-3 and J is TRBJ2-1; TRBD2 might be the D (6 bases). Germline assignment: CDR1 SGHTA and CDR2 FQGTGA. The germline V and J ends were trimmed by 1 base and 0 bases, with 7 bases remaining between them. CDR3 length: 15 residues. For the CDR3, the DNA is TGTGCCAGCAGCTTAATGGGGGGCTCCTACAATGAGCAGTTCTTC. It is translated as CASSLMGGSYNEQFF.

CDR3 amino acids: CASFGETWTENGYTF. Written as DNA, the CDR3 is TGTGCCAGCTTCGGAGAAACCTGGACAGAGAATGGCTACACCTTC. The chain employs TRBV2 and TRBJ1-2; D may be TRBD1 (6 bases). CDR1 is SNHLY, CDR2 FYNNEI, per germline. The CDR3 is made up of 15 amino acids. The V end lost 8 bases, the J end lost 6 bases, and 22 bases lay between the germline ends.

This clonotype was observed once. The V gene is TRBV28, the J gene TRBJ2-7; 7 positions match TRBD1. Germline CDR1 is MDHEN and CDR2 is SYDVKM. Losses at the gene ends were 8 bases for V and 1 base for J; bases not matched to a gene: 11. This CDR3 spans 15 amino acids. The CDR3 loop reads CASSTWTGLSYEQYF. The CDR3 nucleotides read TGTGCCAGCTCTACTTGGACAGGTCTTTCCTACGAGCAGTACTTC.

This rearrangement joins TRBV20-1 to TRBJ2-7; D remains ambiguous. Germline V gene data show CDR1 as DFQATT and CDR2 as SNEGSKA (reference sequence). CDR3 size: 14 residues. V lost 2 bases and J 3 bases, leaving 14 bases between the germline ends. CDR3 residues: CSARPLEAFYEQYF. The CDR3 DNA follows: TGCAGTGCTAGACCCCTTGAGGCCTTCTACGAGCAGTACTTC.

The chain employs TRBV28 and TRBJ2-1, with D tentatively TRBD1 (6 bases). CDR1 is MDHEN, CDR2 SYDVKM, per germline. CDR3 size: 14 residues. The ends were cut back, 5 bases at V and 10 bases at J, with 18 bases in the middle. The CDR3 nucleotides read TGTGCCAGCAGTCCCCCAGGGGAAGGATGGGAGCAGTTCTTC. Protein: CASSPPGEGWEQFF.

The chain carries TRBV6-1 and TRBJ2-7; 8 bases align to TRBD1. The CDR3 has 16 amino acids. Looked up from germline, CDR1 is MNHNS and CDR2 is SASEGT. V lost 4 bases, J lost 3 bases, and 11 bases stayed unmatched. DNA of the CDR3: TGTGCCAGCAGTGGGACAGGGACTTCATGGGGCTACGAGCAGTACTTC. Translation: CASSGTGTSWGYEQYF.

CDR3 in amino acids: CASSFMTSVGTQYF. CDR3 coding DNA: TGTGCCAGCAGCTTCATGACTAGCGTGGGGACCCAGTACTTC. This chain uses TRBV13 with TRBJ2-5; TRBD2 agrees at 8 bases. The J segment lost 7 bases and the V segment lost 3 bases, leaving 7 bases of the junction unmatched. Germline V gene data show CDR1 as PRHDT and CDR2 as FYEKMQ (reference sequence). There are 14 residues in the CDR3. The entire variable domain, with the rest obtained from reference TRBV13 and TRBJ2-5, is as follows: AAGVIQSPRHLIKEKRETATLKCYPIPRHDTVYWYQQGPGQDPQFLISFYEKMQSDKGSIPDRFSAQQFSDYHSELNMSSLELGDSALYFCASSFMTSVGTQYFGPGTRLLVL.

This clonotype came up once. The chain links TRBV12-3 or TRBV12-4 to TRBJ2-7; D is possibly TRBD2 (6 bases). This CDR3 comprises 16 residues. The V end lost 2 bases, the J end lost 4 bases, and 18 bases lay between the germline ends. The CDR3 DNA follows: TGTGCCAGCAGTTTACGCGGGGCCGGGGCCCTTTACGAGCAGTACTTC. This codes for CASSLRGAGALYEQYF.

The rearrangement uses TRBV6-1 and TRBJ2-2; TRBD2 is a possible D gene (7 bases). Germline-derived CDR1 and CDR2 are MNHNS and SASEGT. V was cut by 6 bases and J by 5 bases, with 16 bases left in between. The CDR3 loop spans 15 amino acids. CDR3 region: CASRRGGSVTGELFF. The CDR3 DNA reads TGTGCCAGCAGGAGGGGGGGGAGCGTAACCGGGGAGCTGTTTTTT.

This clonotype was observed a single time. This sequence joins TRBV29-1 and TRBJ2-7; 7 bases line up with TRBD2. The germline V gene has CDR1 SQVTM and CDR2 ANQGSEA. J gave up 1 base and V 1 base, and 4 bases lay outside the gene matches. The CDR3 covers 14 residues. The CDR3 coding sequence is TGCAGCGTTGAAGGGCTAGCGGAATCCTACGAGCAGTACTTC. Amino acids: CSVEGLAESYEQYF.